This T cell receptor beta chain was captured in a study of control samples from healthy donors and cancer patients. Here immunoSEQ multiplex PCR was the method, and the copy in TCRdb shows in-frame clones only, minus some. Of about 150,000 clones listed, around 90% are singletons. Germline CDR1 SNHLY, CDR2 FYNNEI. V was pared by 7 bases and J by 2 bases, with 6 bases between. The length of the CDR3 is 13 residues. The material sequenced was blood. This chain connects TRBV2 to TRBJ2-6; D unclear. The TCR was taken from a man in his thirties or forties in good health. CDR3 sequence: CASKSPGANVLTF. The CDR3, as DNA: TGTGCCAGCAAGTCCCCTGGGGCCAACGTCCTGACTTTC.